Listed here are 30 T cell receptor beta chains from one sample, sequenced in a study of tissue T cells after allogeneic stem cell transplantation. Profiled with immunoSEQ multiplex PCR; TCRdb holds only in-frame clones, not every one. The table records 7,200 or so clones, 45% to 50% of them present only once. The time point is: mouse harvest day 7 after allogeneic transplant. Each mouse received 10^7 T-cell-depleted marrow cells plus 10^6 splenic CD5+ T cells by tail vein. The specimen was gut tissue. The receptor source for this set is a female BALB/c mouse given C57BL/6 T cells with graft-versus-host disease after an allogeneic hematopoietic cell transplant.

Notes on this clone: Genes and germline are mouse. The read terminates 1 residue ahead of where the CDR3 ends, so the germline J gene completes it. The rearrangement links TRBV5 to TRBJ2-4, with TRBD2 matching over 12 bases. Losses at the gene ends were 1 base for V and 7 bases for J; bases not matched to a gene: 6. The CDR3 extends over 16 amino acids. Per germline, CDR1 LGHNA and CDR2 YNLKQL (reference sequence). The CDR3 spells CASSQGDWGAEDTLYF. CDR3 DNA, as far as it was read: TGTGCCAGCAGCCAAGGGGACTGGGGGGCCGAGGACACCTTGTAC.

Concerning this clone itself: Gene and germline names: mouse. The CDR3 region is CSSSPEGVFF. Incomplete CDR3 DNA: TGCTCCAGCAGTCCGGAGGGAGTCTTC. V usage is TRBV23 and J usage is TRBJ1-1; TRBD1 is the table's D call and was not checked against the DNA. Read data end 1 residue before the CDR3 end; the end is taken from the germline J gene. In germline, CDR1 is KGHTA, CDR2 FQNQQP. The CDR3 totals 10 residues.

With respect to this clone: Mouse gene names and germline throughout. The DNA read from the CDR3 is TGTGCCAGCAGTCTGAGCAGGGTGGACACCGGGCAGCTCTAC. Translating gives CASSLSRVDTGQLY. The full CDR3 protein is CASSLSRVDTGQLYF. The rearrangement uses TRBV26 and TRBJ2-2; D is perhaps TRBD1 (5 bases). The read comes to an end 1 residue before the CDR3 does, leaving the germline J gene to fill in the end. Trimming took off 2 bases at V and 3 bases at J, with 10 bases between the two ends. Germline V CDR1 and CDR2: KGHPV, FQNQEV (reference sequence). The CDR3 is made up of 15 amino acids.

As for this clone: The germline and genes are mouse ones. The read terminates 1 residue ahead of where the CDR3 ends, so the germline J gene completes it. The rearrangement uses TRBV12-2 and TRBJ2-7; 13 bases map to TRBD2. V lost 0 bases to trimming and J lost 4 bases; unmatched junction nucleotides: 2. The germline V gene encodes CDR1 SGHLS and CDR2 HYDKME. The CDR3 covers 15 residues. The CDR3 bases that were read are TGTGCCAGCTCTCTCGAGGGACTGGGGGGGTATGAACAGTAC. Its protein is CASSLEGLGGYEQY. The CDR3 in its entirety is CASSLEGLGGYEQYF.

A note on this clone: Gene names and germline match the mouse. The CDR3: CASSFNWDAEQFF. Incomplete CDR3 DNA: TGTGCCAGCAGCTTTAACTGGGATGCTGAGCAGTTC. The chain is built from TRBV3 and TRBJ2-1; D is perhaps TRBD2 (6 bases). From the germline J gene comes the end of the CDR3, since the read stops 1 residue before it. This CDR3 is 13 amino acids long. Germline-derived CDR1 and CDR2 are SNHLY and FYNGKV (reference sequence). The V gene lost 3 bases and the J gene lost 5 bases, with 8 bases spanning the gap.

For this clone: Here the gene names and germline are mouse. The CDR3 end is not reached by the read, which stops 1 residue before it; the germline J gene fills it in. The V gene is TRBV26, the J gene TRBJ2-3; perhaps D is TRBD1 or TRBD2 (5 bases each). This CDR3 has 13 residues. Germline V gene data show CDR1 as KGHPV and CDR2 as FQNQEV (reference sequence). With 6 bases removed from V and 0 bases from J, the gap between germline ends came to 7 bases. The CDR3 loop is CASRRGSAETLYF. Partial CDR3 DNA: TGTGCCAGCAGACGGGGGAGTGCAGAAACGCTGTAT.

Concerning this clone: Any gene name here is a mouse gene name. The read falls 1 residue short of the CDR3 end, and the missing part is taken from the germline J gene. V is TRBV24 and J is TRBJ2-1, with 12 bases fitting TRBD2. The germline V gene has CDR1 KGHTA and CDR2 FRNEEI. Germline trimming cut 6 bases from V and 0 bases from J; bases unmatched to any gene: 0. The CDR3 is made up of 15 amino acids. Incomplete CDR3 DNA: TGTGCCAGCAGGGACTGGGGGGGTAACTATGCTGAGCAGTTC. This codes for CASRDWGGNYAEQF. The entire CDR3 sequence reads CASRDWGGNYAEQFF.

With respect to this clone: The genes are named according to mouse. The read ends 1 residue before the CDR3 terminus; that terminus is restored from the germline J gene. The chain combines TRBV26 with TRBJ2-5, with D possibly being TRBD2 (7 bases). The CDR3 length is 14 residues. The ends were cut back, 2 bases at V and 3 bases at J, with 9 bases in the middle. Germline V gene sequence: CDR1 KGHPV, CDR2 FQNQEV (reference sequence). The covered CDR3 bases are TGTGCCAGCAGTCTGGGGGGGCGACAAGACACCCAGTAC. Protein sequence: CASSLGGRQDTQY. The entire CDR3 sequence reads CASSLGGRQDTQYF.

There are a few counts of this clone. Any gene name here is a mouse gene name. The read finishes 1 residue shy of the CDR3 end, and the germline J gene is used to complete it. This rearrangement joins TRBV26 to TRBJ1-3, with 9 bases lining up with TRBD1. The CDR3 is 15 residues long. Germline trimming cut 6 bases from V and 2 bases from J; bases unmatched to any gene: 5. The germline V gene has CDR1 KGHPV and CDR2 FQNQEV (reference sequence). CDR3 DNA, as far as it was read: TGTGCCAGCAGCCCTCGACAGGGGGCTGGAAATACGCTCTAT. It encodes CASSPRQGAGNTLY. The full CDR3 sequence reads CASSPRQGAGNTLYF.

In its sample, this clone was seen a few times. Gene names refer to mouse genes. Read data end 1 residue before the CDR3 end; the end is taken from the germline J gene. Different DNA sequences within this sample yield the same CDR3. V gene TRBV26 combines with J gene TRBJ2-7, with 8 bases aligning to TRBD2. CDR1 and CDR2 (germline): KGHPV, FQNQEV (reference sequence). The CDR3 loop spans 13 amino acids. The trim removed 4 bases at V and 7 bases at J, leaving 6 bases unmatched. The DNA read from the CDR3 is TGTGCCAGCAGTCCCACTGGGGGAGGAGAACAGTAC. It codes for CASSPTGGGEQY. Given in full, the CDR3 is CASSPTGGGEQYF. Looking up the rest from reference TRBV26 and TRBJ2-7 gives the full variable domain: NSKVIQTPRYLVKGQGQKAKMRCIPEKGHPVVFWYQQNKNNEFKFLINFQNQEVLQQIDMTEKRFSAECPSNSPCSLEIQSSEAGDSALYLCASSPTGGGEQYFGPGTRLTVL.

Regarding this clone: The genes and germline here are from mouse. The read gets to within 1 residue of the CDR3 end, and the germline J gene fills in the rest. The rearrangement links TRBV26 to TRBJ2-5; 9 nucleotides match TRBD2. J was trimmed by 2 bases and V by 6 bases; bases with no gene match: 3. Germline loops: CDR1 KGHPV, CDR2 FQNQEV (reference sequence). The CDR3 loop spans 14 amino acids. CDR3 residues: CASSRLGVQDTQYF. CDR3 bases read: TGTGCCAGCAGCAGACTGGGGGTCCAAGACACCCAGTAC.

This clone was seen only a few times. Gene names and germline refer to mouse. The missing CDR3 end, 1 residue past where the read stops, is filled in from the germline J gene. This sequence joins TRBV13-3 and TRBJ2-1, with no clear D. This CDR3 region has 11 residues. Germline CDR1 reads NNHDY; CDR2 reads SYVADS. Trimming took 2 bases from V and 7 from J, leaving 4 bases between them. Partial CDR3 DNA: TGTGCCAGCAGTGACAGGGCTGAGCAGTTC. This translates into CASSDRAEQF. The complete CDR3 reads CASSDRAEQFF.

On this clone itself: The genes are named according to mouse. The sequence runs out 1 residue before the end of the CDR3; the remainder is reconstructed from the germline J gene. This chain links TRBV23 with TRBJ2-5; the table assigns TRBD2, which was not confirmed against the DNA. CDR1 and CDR2 (germline): KGHTA, FQNQQP. The CDR3 has 15 residues. The CDR3: CSSSPGTGGKDTQYF. The DNA read from the CDR3 is TGCTCCAGCAGTCCGGGGACTGGGGGGAAAGACACCCAGTAC.

This clone turned up a few times. Gene and germline names: mouse. The read terminates 1 residue before the CDR3 end, so the remaining end is supplied by the germline J gene. The chain recombines TRBV26 with TRBJ2-7; perhaps D is TRBD1 or TRBD2 (5 bases each). V lost 3 bases and J 4 bases, leaving 7 bases between the germline ends. Germline-derived CDR1 and CDR2 are KGHPV and FQNQEV (reference sequence). This CDR3 is 12 amino acids long. The sequenced CDR3 bases are TGTGCCAGCAGTCTTGGGGCGTATGAACAGTAC. Residues: CASSLGAYEQY. The full CDR3 is CASSLGAYEQYF.

With regard to this clone: Gene names are the mouse ones. The read ends 1 residue before the CDR3 terminus; that terminus is restored from the germline J gene. V is TRBV29 and J is TRBJ1-5; no clear D. The ends were cut back, 4 bases at V and 0 bases at J, with 4 bases in the middle. The CDR3 extends over 13 amino acids. CDR1 MSHET and CDR2 SYDVDS come from the germline V gene. CDR3 loop: CASSSHNNQAPLF. CDR3 DNA (partial): TGTGCTAGCAGTTCCCATAACAACCAGGCTCCGCTT.

This clone was seen just once. Germline and genes: mouse. The missing CDR3 end, 1 residue past where the read stops, is filled in from the germline J gene. This sequence joins TRBV3 and TRBJ1-6, with 9 bases identical to TRBD1. TRBJ1-6 is given ORF status, its function remaining uncertain. In germline, CDR1 is SNHLY, CDR2 FYNGKV (reference sequence). The V gene end was trimmed by 5 bases and the J gene end by 8 bases; junction bases not matched to a gene: 7. The CDR3 runs 15 residues. The sequenced CDR3 bases are TGTGCCAGCAGCATGACAGGGGGTATTCATTCGCCCCTCTAC. This sequence encodes CASSMTGGIHSPLY. The whole CDR3 is CASSMTGGIHSPLYF.

Comments on this clone: The gene names here belong to mouse. CDR3 in amino acids: CASRGQGANTEVFF. Partial CDR3 DNA: TGTGCCAGCAGGGGACAGGGGGCAAACACAGAAGTCTTC. The rearrangement links TRBV26 to TRBJ1-1; TRBD1 matches at 11 bases. The read is 1 residue too short to cover the CDR3 end, so that end is filled in from the germline J gene. The germline V gene has CDR1 KGHPV and CDR2 FQNQEV (reference sequence). The trim removed 6 bases at V and 0 bases at J, leaving 0 bases unmatched. This CDR3 has 14 residues.

This clone was counted between two and nine times. All gene names here are mouse names. Read coverage stops 1 residue before the CDR3 terminus; the germline J gene supplies the remainder. The V and J genes are TRBV29 and TRBJ2-1; D gene unclear. Germline V CDR1 and CDR2: MSHET, SYDVDS. Trimming stripped 0 bases from V and 0 bases from J, with 6 bases between. The CDR3 consists of 15 residues. The CDR3 sequence is CASSLSRYNYAEQFF. Partial CDR3 DNA: TGTGCTAGCAGTTTATCCCGTTATAACTATGCTGAGCAGTTC. The variable domain in full, with the rest retrieved from reference TRBV29 and TRBJ2-1, is DMKVTQMPRYLIKRMGENVLLECGQDMSHETMYWYRQDPGLGLQLIYISYDVDSNSEGDIPKGYRVSRKKREHFSLILDSAKTNQTSVYFCASSLSRYNYAEQFFGPGTRLTVL.

A word on this clone: The gene names here belong to mouse. The DNA read from the CDR3 is TGTGCCAGCAGTCCGACAGGGAACACAGAAGTCTTC. The encoded protein is CASSPTGNTEVF. The whole CDR3 sequence reads CASSPTGNTEVFF. The rearrangement joins TRBV26 to TRBJ1-1, with D maybe TRBD1 (6 bases). The observed sequence ends 1 residue before the CDR3 terminus, with the missing tail filled in from the germline J gene. V lost 4 bases, J lost 1 base, and 7 bases lay in between. Looked up from germline, CDR1 is KGHPV and CDR2 is FQNQEV (reference sequence). The CDR3 sequence is 13 residues long.

Regarding this clone: Any gene name here is a mouse gene name. The CDR3 loop reads CASSQDGRDSGNTLYF. CDR3 bases read: TGTGCCAGCAGCCAAGATGGGCGGGATTCTGGAAATACGCTCTAT. The chain joins TRBV5 to TRBJ1-3; no definite D call. The CDR3 extends 1 residue past the end of the read, so its final part is completed from the germline J gene. This CDR3 is 16 amino acids long. CDR1 is LGHNA and CDR2 is YNLKQL in the germline V gene (reference sequence). Trimming shortened V by 0 bases and J by 0 bases, and 9 bases separated the two germline ends.

This clone showed up just a few times. Mouse gene names apply. The sequence runs out 1 residue before the end of the CDR3; the remainder is reconstructed from the germline J gene. This sequence joins TRBV14 and TRBJ1-1; 8 bases match TRBD1. CDR3 length: 14 residues. Germline V lookup: CDR1 SGHDT, CDR2 FRDEAV. V was clipped by 5 bases and J by 3 bases; unmatched bases: 6. CDR3: CASRRTGRDTEVFF. The DNA read from the CDR3 is TGTGCCAGCAGGCGGACAGGGAGGGACACAGAAGTCTTC.

This clone has just a few counts. Genes here carry mouse names. The sequence runs out 1 residue before the end of the CDR3; the remainder is reconstructed from the germline J gene. V gene TRBV3 combines with J gene TRBJ2-4, with TRBD2 matching 12 bases. The CDR3 loop spans 15 amino acids. Germline V gene sequence: CDR1 SNHLY, CDR2 FYNGKV (reference sequence). Trimming at V came to 5 bases and at J to 1 base, leaving 1 base not matched to a gene. CDR3 bases read: TGTGCCAGCAGCGGACTGGGGGGGGGTCAAAACACCTTGTAC. Residues: CASSGLGGGQNTLY. The full CDR3 protein is CASSGLGGGQNTLYF.

Remarks on this clone: Genes and germline come from the mouse. The read ends 1 residue before the CDR3 terminus; that terminus is restored from the germline J gene. The same CDR3 also results from other DNA sequences found in this sample. The rearrangement uses TRBV26 and TRBJ1-3; 8 nucleotides line up with TRBD1. V trimming: 2 bases; J trimming: 0 bases; junction bases outside the gene matches: 0. Germline V gene lookup returns CDR1 KGHPV and CDR2 FQNQEV (reference sequence). The CDR3 runs to 15 residues. CDR3 sequence: CASSLDRGSGNTLYF. The sequenced part of the CDR3 DNA is TGTGCCAGCAGTCTGGACAGGGGTTCTGGAAATACGCTCTAT.

In this sample, this clone is medium-sized. The gene names here belong to mouse. The DNA ends 1 residue before the CDR3 does, and the rest of the CDR3 is filled in from the germline J gene. The chain links TRBV16 to TRBJ2-7; 10 bases fit TRBD2. The length of the CDR3 is 14 residues. Germline CDR1 is SGHSA and CDR2 is FRNQAP. Germline trimming cut 1 base from V and 7 bases from J; bases unmatched to any gene: 4. Partial CDR3 DNA: TGTGCAAGCAGCTTAGTGCTGGGGGGGCGGGAACAGTAC. Amino acid sequence: CASSLVLGGREQY. The full CDR3 reads CASSLVLGGREQYF. Drawing the rest from reference TRBV16 and TRBJ2-7, the complete variable domain is NAGVIQTPRHKVTGKGQEATLWCEPISGHSAVFWYRQTIVQGLEFLTYFRNQAPIDDSGMPKERFSAQMPNQSHSTLKIQSTQPQDSAVYLCASSLVLGGREQYFGPGTRLTVL.

With respect to this clone: Genes here carry mouse names. The CDR3 end is not reached by the read, which stops 1 residue before it; the germline J gene fills it in. The chain uses TRBV3 and TRBJ2-7; D unclear. The V gene lost 2 bases and the J gene lost 0 bases, with 5 bases spanning the gap. The CDR3 extends over 13 amino acids. The germline gives CDR1 SNHLY, CDR2 FYNGKV (reference sequence). CDR3 protein: CASSLRSSYEQYF. CDR3 DNA (partial): TGTGCCAGCAGCTTAAGGAGCTCCTATGAACAGTAC.

This clone was observed a handful of times. Gene names denote mouse genes. Read coverage stops 1 residue before the CDR3 terminus; the germline J gene supplies the remainder. J is TRBJ2-2 and V is TRBV26, with 7 bases that match TRBD1. Germline lookup yields CDR1 KGHPV and CDR2 FQNQEV (reference sequence). V dropped 3 bases and J dropped 1; count of bases not matched to a gene: 2. The CDR3 runs 15 residues. The CDR3 bases that were read are TGTGCCAGCAGTCTCCGGGACAGAAACACCGGGCAGCTCTAC. Its protein is CASSLRDRNTGQLY. The full CDR3 protein reads CASSLRDRNTGQLYF.

This clone occurred once. Each gene name is a mouse one. The missing CDR3 end, 1 residue past where the read stops, is filled in from the germline J gene. This chain links TRBV3 with TRBJ2-4; D perhaps matches TRBD1 (6 bases). The V end was cut by 5 bases, the J end by 3 bases, with 9 bases between. The CDR3 runs to 13 residues. Germline CDR1 reads SNHLY; CDR2 reads FYNGKV (reference sequence). The sequenced CDR3 bases are TGTGCCAGCAGCCGGACAGAGCAAAACACCTTGTAC. Its protein is CASSRTEQNTLY. The CDR3 reads in full as CASSRTEQNTLYF.

This clone was observed a few times. Gene names follow the mouse nomenclature. The DNA ends 1 residue before the CDR3 does, and the rest of the CDR3 is filled in from the germline J gene. The V call is TRBV3, the J call TRBJ1-4, with D unclear. This CDR3 comprises 14 residues. Germline loops: CDR1 SNHLY, CDR2 FYNGKV (reference sequence). The V and J ends lost 4 bases and 2 bases respectively, with 8 bases between them. The sequenced CDR3 bases are TGTGCCAGCAGCTCCGGTGGATCCAACGAAAGATTATTT. Protein product: CASSSGGSNERLF. The CDR3 in full is CASSSGGSNERLFF.

Regarding this clone: Germline and genes here are mouse. Read sequence stops 1 residue before the CDR3 end, and the germline J gene provides the missing end. The rearrangement links TRBV26 to TRBJ1-4; D might be TRBD1 (6 bases). The CDR3 loop spans 16 amino acids. The V gene's germline CDR1 is KGHPV and CDR2 FQNQEV (reference sequence). V lost 4 bases and J lost 0, with 12 bases in between. The CDR3 DNA, read in part, is TGTGCCAGCAGTCGCACAAGGGGGATTTCCAACGAAAGATTATTT. Translated, it gives CASSRTRGISNERLF. The complete CDR3 protein is CASSRTRGISNERLFF.

As for this clone: Gene names are mouse gene names. The read comes to an end 1 residue before the CDR3 does, leaving the germline J gene to fill in the end. Other DNA variants within this sample encode the same CDR3. The chain combines TRBV26 with TRBJ2-4; D unclear. The CDR3 loop spans 13 amino acids. V was trimmed by 3 bases and J by 0 bases, leaving 4 bases between them. CDR1 and CDR2 (germline): KGHPV, FQNQEV (reference sequence). CDR3 DNA, as far as it was read: TGTGCCAGCAGTCTTCGGAGTCAAAACACCTTGTAC. Amino acids: CASSLRSQNTLY. The full CDR3 is CASSLRSQNTLYF.